The clone carrying this TCR beta chain appeared many times. What it binds is not known. One entry per CDR3 protein results from TCRdb running MiXCR on the reads. The sample lists hundreds of thousands of distinct CDR3 sequences; about 30% were seen once. The source of the sample is a study of T cell repertoires in cytomegalovirus infection. Study in general: The study used recently identified HLA-C-restricted and well-studied HLA-B-restricted CMV epitopes. Public TCR beta signatures provided an indication of both CMV infection and a matching HLA type.

Trimming took 1 base from V and 9 from J; bases not matched to a gene: 3. Germline lookup yields CDR1 SGHAT and CDR2 FQNNGV. The CDR3 covers 15 residues. Study-wide results and caveats: Carriers of CMV and the relevant HLA type were discriminated by public TCR beta frequency. Dominating the ex vivo response were HLA-C-restricted CMV-specific TCR beta clonotypes.

This material consisted of cultured CD8+ T cells from PBMCs, taken from culture after CMV antigen stimulation. This receptor was identified in a human donor in good health (CMV status not recorded). Some clones in this sample may be carry-over from other donors' samples. The chain joins TRBV11-2 to TRBJ2-1; TRBD2 matches at 13 bases. CDR3 nucleotides: TGTGCCAGCAGCTTAGTACTAGCGGGGGGGCGTGAGCAGTTCTTC. Translation gives CASSLVLAGGREQFF.